The next 22 T cell receptor beta chains were all read from a single sample in a study of PD-1 blockade in mismatch repair-deficient tumors. Method: immunoSEQ multiplex PCR; TCRdb's copy keeps in-frame clones and lacks some. Among 30,000 to 45,000 clones listed, approximately 88% were seen once. Specimen: PBMCs, collected 38 to 40 weeks after starting pembrolizumab. The receptors were gathered from an adult with mismatch repair-deficient cancer.

The chain uses TRBV5-1 and TRBJ2-3, with 11 bases that match TRBD2. With 0 bases clipped from V and 6 bases from J, the junction kept 6 bases outside the gene matches. The V gene's germline CDR1 is SGHRS and CDR2 YFSETQ. The CDR3 is 16 residues long. The CDR3 DNA reads TGCGCCAGCAGCTTGGCAATAGCGGGAGGGACCGATACGCAGTATTTT. Its translation is CASSLAIAGGTDTQYF.

The chain joins TRBV5-1 to TRBJ2-3; D might be TRBD2 (6 bases). The germline V and J ends were trimmed by 0 bases and 0 bases, with 8 bases remaining between them. The germline CDR1 and CDR2 sequences are SGHRS and YFSETQ. The CDR3 extends over 15 amino acids. CDR3 amino acids: CASSLGGDSTDTQYF. Here the CDR3 DNA reads TGCGCCAGCAGCTTGGGGGGGGATAGCACAGATACGCAGTATTTT.

This rearrangement joins TRBV11-2 to TRBJ1-5; perhaps TRBD1 as D (6 bases). In germline, CDR1 is SGHAT, CDR2 FQNNGV. The V and J ends lost 3 bases and 5 bases respectively, with 20 bases between them. The CDR3 spans 17 residues. The CDR3 DNA follows: TGTGCCAGCAGCTTGGACAGCCGTGTGGTGAGGGATCAGCCCCAGCATTTT. Translation: CASSLDSRVVRDQPQHF.

This clone was detected only once. The genes are TRBV13 and TRBJ2-1; 8 nucleotides line up with TRBD2. In germline, CDR1 is PRHDT, CDR2 FYEKMQ (reference sequence). The CDR3 has 14 residues. V was clipped by 0 bases and J by 5 bases; unmatched bases: 0. The CDR3, as DNA: TGTGCCAGCAGCTTAGGACTAGCGGACAATGAGCAGTTCTTC. This sequence encodes CASSLGLADNEQFF.

The V gene is TRBV9, the J gene TRBJ2-2, with D perhaps TRBD1 (6 bases). V lost 4 bases and J 7 bases, leaving 17 bases between the germline ends. The CDR3 consists of 15 residues. Per the germline V gene, CDR1 is SGDLS and CDR2 is YYNGEE. This chain's CDR3 is CASSPQGPPGGELFF. The CDR3 nucleotides are TGTGCCAGCAGCCCTCAGGGGCCCCCAGGCGGGGAGCTGTTTTTT.

This sequence joins TRBV5-5 and TRBJ1-1, with D perhaps TRBD1 (5 bases). The germline V and J ends were trimmed by 0 bases and 4 bases, with 10 bases remaining between them. The germline V gene has CDR1 SGHKS and CDR2 YYEKEE (reference sequence). CDR3 size: 14 residues. CDR3 bases: TGTGCCAGCAGCTTGGCGGGGGGGGGCACTGAAGCTTTCTTT. Amino acids: CASSLAGGGTEAFF.

The chain links TRBV5-1 to TRBJ1-2; a weak D match, TRBD1 (5 bases). Germline V gene lookup returns CDR1 SGHRS and CDR2 YFSETQ. This CDR3 region has 14 residues. V lost 3 bases to trimming and J lost 4 bases, with 13 bases between them. The CDR3 here is CASSYRGEVYGYTF. CDR3 coding DNA: TGCGCCAGCAGCTACCGGGGGGAAGTCTATGGCTACACCTTC.

The V gene is TRBV19, the J gene TRBJ1-4; 7 bases align to TRBD1. Germline trimming cut 6 bases from V and 8 bases from J; bases unmatched to any gene: 9. The length of the CDR3 is 14 residues. CDR1 is LNHDA and CDR2 is SQIVND in the germline V gene (reference sequence). This chain's CDR3 is CASRPGQFGEKLFF. As DNA, the CDR3 is TGTGCCAGTAGGCCGGGACAGTTTGGCGAAAAACTGTTTTTT.

Worth noting for this clone: One end of the junction fails to match germline, which may point to a read error. This rearrangement joins TRBV14 to TRBJ2-7, with 14 nucleotides matching TRBD2. The CDR3 extends over 15 amino acids. CDR1 and CDR2 (germline): SGHDN, FVKESK. In DNA form, the CDR3 reads TGTGCCAGCAGCCAAAATACCGGGACTAGCGGGAGAGAGGACTTC. It yields the protein CASSQNTGTSGREDF. Combining the CDR3 with reference TRBV14 and TRBJ2-7 gives the whole variable domain EAGVTQFPSHSVIEKGQTVTLRCDPISGHDNLYWYRRVMGKEIKFLLHFVKESKQDESGMPNNRFLAERTGGTYSTLKVQPAELEDSGVYFCASSQNTGTSGREDFGPGTRLTVT.

The CDR3 nucleotides are TGTGCCAGCAGCTCGGACAGGGCCTCTGGAAACACCATATATTTT. It encodes CASSSDRASGNTIYF. The gene calls are TRBV7-6 and TRBJ1-3, with 8 bases fitting TRBD1. The CDR3 covers 15 residues. V dropped 4 bases and J dropped 0; count of bases not matched to a gene: 2. Germline V gene data show CDR1 as SGHVS and CDR2 as FNYEAQ.

The chain combines TRBV28 with TRBJ1-2, with D unclear. Trimming left V 6 bases short and J 7 bases short, with 21 bases between. Germline V gene lookup returns CDR1 MDHEN and CDR2 SYDVKM. This CDR3 comprises 15 residues. For the CDR3, the DNA is TGTGCCAGCAGCTATTATCGGGATCGACTGGGTGGCTACACCTTC. As protein: CASSYYRDRLGGYTF.

The chain carries TRBV11-3 and TRBJ1-4, with TRBD1 matching 7 bases. Germline values: CDR1 SGHNT, CDR2 YENEEA. The ends lost 5 bases at V and 4 bases at J; junction bases unmatched: 7. The CDR3 contains 15 residues. This CDR3 is CASSANRGNNEKLFF. As DNA, the CDR3 is TGTGCCAGCAGCGCGAACAGGGGAAATAATGAAAAACTGTTTTTT.

J is TRBJ1-2 and V is TRBV19; 9 bases are shared with TRBD1. Germline trimming cut 8 bases from V and 4 bases from J; bases unmatched to any gene: 5. CDR1 and CDR2 from the germline V gene are LNHDA and SQIVND (reference sequence). The CDR3 length is 13 residues. The CDR3 is CASGDRDSYGYTF. Here the CDR3 DNA reads TGTGCCAGTGGGGACAGGGATAGCTATGGCTACACCTTC. Variable domain in full (rest from reference TRBV19 and TRBJ1-2): DGGITQSPKYLFRKEGQNVTLSCEQNLNHDAMYWYRQDPGQGLRLIYYSQIVNDFQKGDIAEGYSVSREKKESFPLTVTSAQKNPTAFYLCASGDRDSYGYTFGSGTRLTVV.

This clone was seen once. The gene calls are TRBV6-1 and TRBJ1-4, with D possibly being TRBD1 (6 bases). The CDR3 loop spans 15 amino acids. The germline gives CDR1 MNHNS, CDR2 SASEGT. The V gene lost 8 bases and the J gene lost 7 bases, with 20 bases spanning the gap. The DNA for the CDR3 is TGTGCCAGCCCAATAAACAGGGAGGGGAGTGAAAAACTGTTTTTT. Translation: CASPINREGSEKLFF.

The rearrangement joins TRBV7-9 to TRBJ1-6; the D is unclear. Trimming removed 4 bases at V and 11 bases at J, with 6 bases between. Germline V gene data show CDR1 as SEHNR and CDR2 as FQNEAQ (reference sequence). There are 11 residues in the CDR3. DNA for the CDR3: TGTGCCAGCAGCTCCACTCCACCCCTCCACTTT. It encodes CASSSTPPLHF.

The chain combines TRBV29-1 with TRBJ1-1; 8 positions match TRBD1. V gave up 1 base and J gave up 0 bases; unmatched junction bases: 7. The germline V gene has CDR1 SQVTM and CDR2 ANQGSEA. The CDR3 has 16 residues. CDR3 coding DNA: TGCAGCGTTGAAGGGGGGCCAGGGGGCATGAACACTGAAGCTTTCTTT. Translation gives CSVEGGPGGMNTEAFF.

The V call is TRBV25-1, the J call TRBJ1-1; 9 nucleotides agree with TRBD1. CDR3 length: 15 amino acids. CDR1 and CDR2 (germline): MGHDK, SYGVNS. V lost 8 bases, J lost 1 base, and 8 bases stayed unmatched. CDR3 DNA sequence: TGTGCCAGCGGGGAATCGGGACAGGGGAACACTGAAGCTTTCTTT. Protein: CASGESGQGNTEAFF.

The chain couples TRBV6-1 to TRBJ1-4; D uncertain. Trimming took off 1 base at V and 3 bases at J, with 9 bases between the two ends. CDR3 length: 15 residues. Germline V gene data show CDR1 as MNHNS and CDR2 as SASEGT. The CDR3: CASSEGASPNEKLFF. In DNA form, the CDR3 reads TGTGCCAGCAGTGAAGGGGCCAGCCCTAATGAAAAACTGTTTTTT.

V gene TRBV5-1 combines with J gene TRBJ1-4, with 8 bases fitting TRBD1. J gave up 8 bases and V 0 bases, and 6 bases lay outside the gene matches. Germline CDR1 reads SGHRS; CDR2 reads YFSETQ. The CDR3 is 15 residues long. DNA of the CDR3: TGCGCCAGCAGCTTGGGGACAGGGTTACGGGAAAAACTGTTTTTT. It encodes CASSLGTGLREKLFF.

The rearrangement uses TRBV29-1 and TRBJ2-3, with a weak D call TRBD1 (5 bases). V lost 4 bases and J lost 3, with 11 bases in between. Germline V gene sequence: CDR1 SQVTM, CDR2 ANQGSEA. CDR3 size: 13 residues. For the CDR3, the DNA is TGCAGCGTTGGAAGGGGCTCTACAGATACGCAGTATTTT. This sequence encodes CSVGRGSTDTQYF.

The J gene is TRBJ2-7, the V gene TRBV10-1; 10 positions match TRBD2. V lost 3 bases, J lost 4 bases, and 6 bases stayed unmatched. The CDR3 sequence is 15 residues long. Germline V gene sequence: CDR1 WNHNN, CDR2 SYGVQD (reference sequence). The CDR3 sequence is CASSDLLAGRYEQYF. The CDR3 region has the DNA TGCGCCAGCAGTGATCTACTAGCGGGACGTTACGAGCAGTACTTC.

In this sample, this clone turned up once. The gene calls are TRBV6-1 and TRBJ2-1; D might be TRBD1 (5 bases). The CDR3 is made up of 14 amino acids. V shed 8 bases and J shed 9 bases, with 20 bases lying between them. The germline V gene has CDR1 MNHNS and CDR2 SASEGT. As DNA, the CDR3 is TGTGCCAGCCGCCTAGGGGCCTCTCGGAGTGAGCAGTTCTTC. This gives the protein CASRLGASRSEQFF.